The 19 T cell receptor beta chains presented below share a single source sample, sequenced in a study of blood T cell repertoires in COVID-19. Method: immunoSEQ multiplex PCR; TCRdb's copy keeps in-frame clones and lacks some. The table records under 100,000 clones, approximately 80% of them present only once. Input material: peripheral blood. These receptors came from a woman in her thirties or forties with active or convalescent COVID-19.

The chain joins TRBV28 to TRBJ1-5, with D tentatively TRBD1 (5 bases). V was shortened by 5 bases and J by 1 base, with 15 bases between the two germline ends. CDR1 MDHEN and CDR2 SYDVKM come from the germline V gene. The CDR3 extends over 16 amino acids. The CDR3 nucleotides are TGTGCCAGCAGTCCTCCGTGGCAGGGCAGCAATCAGCCCCAGCATTTT. As protein: CASSPPWQGSNQPQHF.

The chain combines TRBV7-9 with TRBJ1-5; possible D gene TRBD1, 6 bases. V was trimmed by 5 bases and J by 4 bases, leaving 9 bases between them. Germline V gene lookup returns CDR1 SEHNR and CDR2 FQNEAQ (reference sequence). This CDR3 has 13 amino acids. CDR3 amino acids: CASSPQGNQPQHF. CDR3 nucleotide sequence: TGTGCCAGCAGCCCACAGGGAAATCAGCCCCAGCATTTT.

Comments on this clone: Other DNA sequences within the sample encode an identical CDR3. The chain links TRBV11-3 to TRBJ2-3; 12 bases line up with TRBD2. The CDR3 sequence is 16 residues long. Per the germline V gene, CDR1 is SGHNT and CDR2 is YENEEA. Trimming cost V 3 bases and J 3 bases; bases outside gene matches: 4. CDR3 residues: CASSLGLAGFTDTQYF. In nucleotides, the CDR3 is TGTGCCAGCAGCTTGGGACTAGCGGGTTTTACAGATACGCAGTATTTT.

This clone has a handful of counts. The chain couples TRBV5-8 to TRBJ1-4; D perhaps matches TRBD1 (5 bases). Germline CDR1 and CDR2: SGHTS and YDEGEE. Trimming took off 3 bases at V and 6 bases at J, with 18 bases between the two ends. The CDR3 has 16 amino acids. The chain's CDR3 is CASSSATGFAHEKLFF. CDR3 DNA: TGTGCCAGCAGCTCGGCTACAGGATTCGCCCATGAAAAACTGTTTTTT.

This clone came up once. This chain uses TRBV19 with TRBJ1-5; D unresolved. Trimming stripped 7 bases from V and 5 bases from J, with 18 bases between. Per the germline V gene, CDR1 is LNHDA and CDR2 is SQIVND (reference sequence). The CDR3 spans 15 residues. DNA of the CDR3: TGTGCCAGTAAAGAGAGCTTCACAGTGGATCAGCCCCAGCATTTT. It codes for CASKESFTVDQPQHF.

The rearrangement uses TRBV18 and TRBJ1-6; no reliable D call. V was clipped by 0 bases and J by 7 bases, with 13 bases between them. Germline CDR1 and CDR2: KGHSH and LQKENI. This CDR3 spans 16 amino acids. As DNA, the CDR3 is TGTGCCAGCTCACCACCGTTAGGAGTAGGCAATTCACCCCTCCACTTT. Amino acid sequence: CASSPPLGVGNSPLHF.

The V call is TRBV14, the J call TRBJ2-3, with D tentatively TRBD2 (6 bases). V was pared by 9 bases and J by 0 bases, with 13 bases between. CDR1 is SGHDN and CDR2 is FVKESK in the germline V gene. This CDR3 is 14 amino acids long. CDR3 bases: TGTGCCAGTAAATCGGGGGTTAGCACAGATACGCAGTATTTT. Residues: CASKSGVSTDTQYF.

This chain uses TRBV10-3 with TRBJ2-5; 9 nucleotides align to TRBD2. Germline V gene data show CDR1 as ENHRY and CDR2 as SYGVKD. The junction had 8 bases not matched to a gene; V was cut back by 4 bases and J by 2 bases. The length of the CDR3 is 16 residues. The chain's CDR3 is CAISASLAGIQETQYF. The DNA of the CDR3 is TGTGCCATCAGTGCATCGCTAGCGGGGATACAAGAGACCCAGTACTTC.

V gene TRBV3-1 (or the pseudogene TRBV3-2) combines with J gene TRBJ1-2; no clear D gene. CDR3 size: 14 residues. Trimming removed 6 bases at V and 0 bases at J, with 11 bases between. Germline assignment: CDR1 LGHDT and CDR2 YNNKEL (reference sequence). The CDR3 region has the DNA TGTGCCAGCAGTTCGACAACAACTAACTATGGCTACACCTTC. Its translation: CASSSTTTNYGYTF.

CDR3 loop: CASSSPAGTQYF. The CDR3 coding sequence is TGTGCCAGCAGTTCCCCCGCAGGCACGCAGTATTTT. J is TRBJ2-3 and V is TRBV27; D is unresolved. This CDR3 comprises 12 residues. Trimming shortened V by 4 bases and J by 9 bases, and 11 bases separated the two germline ends. Germline CDR1 MNHEY, CDR2 SMNVEV (reference sequence).

Only a few counts were recorded for this clone. The V call is TRBV19, the J call TRBJ1-2; 8 nucleotides agree with TRBD1. V dropped 6 bases and J dropped 6; count of bases not matched to a gene: 15. Germline V gives CDR1 LNHDA, CDR2 SQIVND (reference sequence). This CDR3 is 16 amino acids long. Written as DNA, the CDR3 is TGTGCCAGTAGCACTGGACAGGGAATGATTATGGATGGCTACACCTTC. Its protein is CASSTGQGMIMDGYTF.

J is TRBJ1-1 and V is TRBV6-5; D remains unclear. The CDR3 has 12 amino acids. V was clipped by 7 bases and J by 7 bases, with 13 bases between them. The germline V gene has CDR1 MNHEY and CDR2 SVGAGI. Here the CDR3 DNA reads TGTGCCAGCACTCCAATCGGGTTTGAAGCTTTCTTT. Its translation is CASTPIGFEAFF.

The chain is built from TRBV11-3 and TRBJ2-5, with D possibly matching TRBD1 (6 bases). The V gene's germline CDR1 is SGHNT and CDR2 YENEEA. The CDR3 is 14 amino acids. V dropped 5 bases and J dropped 7 bases, with 17 bases sitting between them. In DNA, the CDR3 is TGTGCCAGCAGCCCTGACAGGCGAGTTGGGACCCAGTACTTC. It translates to CASSPDRRVGTQYF.

This chain joins TRBV5-4 and TRBJ2-7; 7 bases agree with TRBD2. The V gene end was trimmed by 4 bases and the J gene end by 2 bases; junction bases not matched to a gene: 15. The CDR3 covers 17 residues. Germline V lookup: CDR1 SGHNT, CDR2 YYREEE (reference sequence). CDR3 residues: CASSLELAGVGTYEQYF. The CDR3 region has the DNA TGTGCCAGCAGCCTTGAGCTGGCGGGAGTGGGAACCTACGAGCAGTACTTC.

V is TRBV6-2 or TRBV6-3 and J is TRBJ1-4; 7 nucleotides match TRBD1. The CDR3 spans 17 residues. Germline CDR1 and CDR2: MNHEY and SVGEGT. J lost 8 bases, V lost 0 bases, and 12 bases had no gene match. In DNA, the CDR3 is TGTGCCAGCAGTTACTCATATGACCTGACAGGGTCCGAAAAACTGTTTTTT. Amino acid sequence: CASSYSYDLTGSEKLFF.

This clone was observed a few times. The chain carries TRBV29-1 and TRBJ1-2; D is possibly TRBD1 (6 bases). CDR1 is SQVTM, CDR2 ANQGSEA, per germline. The CDR3 spans 12 residues. V lost 5 bases to trimming and J lost 9 bases, with 16 bases between them. CDR3 sequence reads: CSVTPGGDRYTF. CDR3 bases: TGCAGCGTTACCCCGGGGGGCGATCGCTACACCTTC.

The chain is built from TRBV7-2 and TRBJ2-3; 7 nucleotides match TRBD2. The CDR3 length is 14 residues. Germline V lookup: CDR1 SGHTA, CDR2 FQGNSA. The V gene end was trimmed by 4 bases and the J gene end by 8 bases; junction bases not matched to a gene: 9. The CDR3 DNA sequence: TGTGCCAGCAGCTCGAGGGCGGGAGAGAGTACGCAGTATTTT. This encodes CASSSRAGESTQYF.

The DNA for the CDR3 is TGTGCCAGTAATTACCAGGGGCTAGGATCTGGTCAGCCCCAGCATTTT. Protein sequence: CASNYQGLGSGQPQHF. V is TRBV19 and J is TRBJ1-5; tentative D call: TRBD1 (6 bases). This CDR3 contains 16 residues. Per the germline V gene, CDR1 is LNHDA and CDR2 is SQIVND (reference sequence). Deletions cut 7 bases from V and 6 bases from J, with 22 bases between.

The chain combines TRBV5-5 with TRBJ2-1, with D perhaps TRBD1 (5 bases). This CDR3 contains 16 residues. The V end lost 0 bases, the J end lost 2 bases, and 12 bases lay between the germline ends. CDR1 is SGHKS and CDR2 is YYEKEE in the germline V gene (reference sequence). The DNA of the CDR3 is TGTGCCAGCAGCTTGGTGGGCAGGGATCCCTACAATGAGCAGTTCTTC. This translates into CASSLVGRDPYNEQFF.